This T cell receptor (beta chain) originates from a study of shared clonotypes between healthy human individuals. Across the whole study: CD8 memory received one plate per donor, CD8 naive two, CD4 memory three and CD4 naive three.

TCRdb keeps only in-frame clones here, not all; method: immunoSEQ multiplex PCR. The table has around 1.9 million clones, around 93% seen once; the top ten hold under 2%. About this clone itself: Its antigen is unknown.

The study, taken as a whole, reports: Lower generation probabilities were found for non-shared clonotypes than for those shared by all four donors. In four donors, approximately 5% of naive CD4 clonotypes appeared in common. Memory subsets generally showed smaller estimated richness than naive subsets did.

The naive CD8 population came from CD45RO-negative cells selected for CCR7, without terminally differentiated effector memory CD45RA+ cells. This TCR came from a man in his late teens or twenties in good health. Some clones in this sample may be carry-over from other donors' samples. Sequencing was performed on naive CD8+ T cells from PBMCs.

The CDR3 region is CASGPGEGVQPQHF. The CDR3 bases are TGTGCCAGTGGTCCGGGGGAGGGGGTTCAGCCCCAGCATTTT. V usage is TRBV19 and J usage is TRBJ1-5, with D possibly matching TRBD1 (6 bases). CDR1 is LNHDA, CDR2 SQIVND, per germline (reference sequence). This CDR3 contains 14 residues. Trimming cost V 8 bases and J 6 bases, with 17 bases left between them.